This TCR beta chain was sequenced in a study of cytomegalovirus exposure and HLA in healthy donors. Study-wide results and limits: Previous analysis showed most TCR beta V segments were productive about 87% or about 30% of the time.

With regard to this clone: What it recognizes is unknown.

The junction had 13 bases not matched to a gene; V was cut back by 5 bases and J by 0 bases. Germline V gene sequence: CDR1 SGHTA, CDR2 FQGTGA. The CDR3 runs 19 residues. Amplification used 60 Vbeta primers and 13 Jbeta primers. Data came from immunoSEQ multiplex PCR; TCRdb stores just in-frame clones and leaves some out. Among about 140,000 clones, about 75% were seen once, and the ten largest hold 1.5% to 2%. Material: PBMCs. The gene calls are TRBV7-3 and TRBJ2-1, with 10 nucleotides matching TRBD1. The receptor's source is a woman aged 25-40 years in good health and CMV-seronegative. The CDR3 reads CASSPRQGALGDSYNEQFF. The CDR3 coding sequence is TGTGCCAGCAGCCCTCGACAGGGGGCCCTAGGAGACTCCTACAATGAGCAGTTCTTC.